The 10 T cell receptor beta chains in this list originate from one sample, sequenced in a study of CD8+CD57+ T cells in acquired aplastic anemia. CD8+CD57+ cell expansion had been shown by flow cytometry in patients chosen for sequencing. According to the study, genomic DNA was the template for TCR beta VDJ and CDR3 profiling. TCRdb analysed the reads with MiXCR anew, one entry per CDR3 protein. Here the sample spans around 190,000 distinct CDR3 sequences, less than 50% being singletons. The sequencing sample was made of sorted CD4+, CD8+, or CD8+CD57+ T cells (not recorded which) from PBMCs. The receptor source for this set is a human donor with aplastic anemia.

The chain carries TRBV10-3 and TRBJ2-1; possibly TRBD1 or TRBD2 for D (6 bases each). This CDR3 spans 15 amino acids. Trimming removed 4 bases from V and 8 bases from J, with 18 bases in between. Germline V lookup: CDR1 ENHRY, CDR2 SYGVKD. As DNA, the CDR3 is TGTGCCATCAGTGTTGGGGGCGACTCGGGGGATGAGCAGTTCTTC. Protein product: CAISVGGDSGDEQFF.

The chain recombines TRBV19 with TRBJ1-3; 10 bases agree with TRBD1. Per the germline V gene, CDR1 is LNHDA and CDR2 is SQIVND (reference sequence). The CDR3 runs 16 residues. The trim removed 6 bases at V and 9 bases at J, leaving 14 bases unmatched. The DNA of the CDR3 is TGTGCCAGTAGCAGAGACCCCGGGACAGGGGCGAGCACCATATATTTT. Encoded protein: CASSRDPGTGASTIYF.

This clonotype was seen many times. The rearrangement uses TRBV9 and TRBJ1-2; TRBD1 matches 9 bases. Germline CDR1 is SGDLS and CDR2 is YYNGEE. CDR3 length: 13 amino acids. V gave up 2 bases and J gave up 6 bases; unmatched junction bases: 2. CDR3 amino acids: CASSVGTGHGYTF. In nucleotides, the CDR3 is TGTGCCAGCAGCGTCGGGACAGGGCATGGCTACACCTTC. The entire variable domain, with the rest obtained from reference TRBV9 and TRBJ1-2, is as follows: DSGVTQTPKHLITATGQRVTLRCSPRSGDLSVYWYQQSLDQGLQFLIQYYNGEERAKGNILERFSAQQFPDLHSELNLSSLELGDSALYFCASSVGTGHGYTFGSGTRLTVV.

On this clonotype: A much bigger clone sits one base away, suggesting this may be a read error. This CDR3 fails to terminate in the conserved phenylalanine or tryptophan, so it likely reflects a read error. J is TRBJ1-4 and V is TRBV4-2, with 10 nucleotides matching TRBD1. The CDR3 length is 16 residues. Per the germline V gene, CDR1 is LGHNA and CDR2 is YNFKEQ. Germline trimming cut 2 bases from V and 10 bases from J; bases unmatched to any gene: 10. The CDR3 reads CASSQSPGTGVGKLFL. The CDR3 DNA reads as TGTGCCAGCAGCCAAAGCCCAGGGACAGGGGTTGGAAAACTGTTTCTT.

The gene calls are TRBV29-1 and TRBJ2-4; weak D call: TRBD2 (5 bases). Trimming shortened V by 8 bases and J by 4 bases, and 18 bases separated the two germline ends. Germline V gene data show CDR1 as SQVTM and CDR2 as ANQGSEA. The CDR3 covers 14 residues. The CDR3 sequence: CSPASRVAKNIQYF. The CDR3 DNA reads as TGCAGCCCCGCGTCGAGGGTCGCGAAAAACATTCAGTACTTC.

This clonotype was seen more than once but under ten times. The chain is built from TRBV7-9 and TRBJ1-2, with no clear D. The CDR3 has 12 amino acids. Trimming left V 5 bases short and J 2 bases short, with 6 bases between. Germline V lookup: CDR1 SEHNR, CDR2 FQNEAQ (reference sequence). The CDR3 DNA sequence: TGTGCCAGCAGCACCAAAAACTATGGCTACACCTTC. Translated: CASSTKNYGYTF.

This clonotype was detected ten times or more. CDR3 bases: TGCGCCAGCAGCCCGAAGGGGGGCAGGGGAAATGAGCAGTTCTTC. Encoded protein: CASSPKGGRGNEQFF. The chain couples TRBV4-1 to TRBJ2-1, with D perhaps given as TRBD1 or TRBD2 (6 bases each). V lost 4 bases to trimming and J lost 7 bases, with 17 bases between them. The CDR3 length is 15 residues. Looked up from germline, CDR1 is MGHRA and CDR2 is YSYEKL.

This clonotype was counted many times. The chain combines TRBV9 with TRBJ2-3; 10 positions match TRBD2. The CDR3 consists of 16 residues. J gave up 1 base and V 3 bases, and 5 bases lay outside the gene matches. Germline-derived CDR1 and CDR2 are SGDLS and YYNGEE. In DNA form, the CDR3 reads TGTGCCAGCAGCGGTCTAGCGGGGGTCGGCACAGATACGCAGTATTTT. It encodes CASSGLAGVGTDTQYF.

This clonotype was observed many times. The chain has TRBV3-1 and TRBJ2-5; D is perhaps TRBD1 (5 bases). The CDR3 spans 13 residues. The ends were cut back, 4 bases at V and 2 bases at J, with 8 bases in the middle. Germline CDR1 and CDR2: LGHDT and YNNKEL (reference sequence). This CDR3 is CASSPTVQETQYF. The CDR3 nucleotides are TGTGCCAGCAGCCCGACAGTTCAAGAGACCCAGTACTTC.

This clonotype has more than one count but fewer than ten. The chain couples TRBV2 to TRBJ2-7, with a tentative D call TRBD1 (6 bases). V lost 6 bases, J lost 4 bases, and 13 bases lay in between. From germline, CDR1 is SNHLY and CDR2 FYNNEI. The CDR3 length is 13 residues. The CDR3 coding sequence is TGTGCCAGCAGGAGGGGGTTTGTGTACGAGCAGTACTTC. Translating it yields CASRRGFVYEQYF.